The rows below give T cell receptor beta chains drawn from one sample of a study of shared clonotypes between healthy human individuals. Profiled with immunoSEQ multiplex PCR; TCRdb holds only in-frame clones, not every one. The table lists hundreds of thousands of clones, around 78% of them singletons. Sequencing was carried out using memory CD4+ T cells sorted from blood. These receptors were taken from a woman younger than 45 in good health. The CDR3 runs from the conserved cysteine through the conserved F or W. D genes are given only for firm matches.

J: TRBJ2-4; length: 15; V: TRBV5-6; D: TRBD1; CDR3: CASSLTTGAKNIQYF
J: TRBJ2-1; length: 16; V: TRBV11-2; D: TRBD2; CDR3: CASSLAGSGSISEQFF
J: TRBJ1-4; length: 12; V: TRBV29-1; D: .; CDR3: CSVRGGNEKLFF
J: TRBJ1-5; length: 15; V: TRBV2; D: TRBD1; CDR3: CASSGQVNSNQPQHF
J: TRBJ1-5; length: 13; V: TRBV7-9; D: TRBD1; CDR3: CASSGTGNQPQHF
J: TRBJ2-3; length: 15; V: TRBV2; D: TRBD2; CDR3: CASSRLASLTDTQYF
J: TRBJ2-1; length: 14; V: TRBV11-2; D: TRBD2; CDR3: CASSSVGLGREQFF
J: TRBJ2-7; length: 13; V: TRBV10-3; D: TRBD2; CDR3: CAIRGLAGPEQYF
J: TRBJ2-1; length: 15; V: TRBV28; D: .; CDR3: CASSSVLDGNNEQFF
J: TRBJ1-1; length: 15; V: TRBV6-5; D: .; CDR3: CASSYSWARNTEAFF
J: TRBJ1-1; length: 11; V: TRBV28; D: .; CDR3: CASKGGTEAFF
J: TRBJ1-5; length: 14; V: TRBV25-1; D: .; CDR3: CASSEGGAASPQHF
J: TRBJ1-5; length: 15; V: TRBV5-1; D: TRBD1; CDR3: CASSVGQGPNQPQHF
J: TRBJ1-1; length: 14; V: TRBV15; D: .; CDR3: CATSTRSRETEAFF
J: TRBJ1-3; length: 12; V: TRBV30; D: .; CDR3: CAWSLTGDTIYF
J: TRBJ1-5; length: 15; V: TRBV27; D: .; CDR3: CASSLHTPSNQPQHF
J: TRBJ1-2; length: 13; V: TRBV2; D: .; CDR3: CASSEDINYGYTF
J: TRBJ1-6; length: 16; V: TRBV28; D: .; CDR3: CASSSLPDGVGSPLHF
J: TRBJ1-5; length: 15; V: TRBV6-1; D: TRBD1; CDR3: CASSLQGVDNQPQHF
J: TRBJ1-2; length: 14; V: TRBV7-9; D: .; CDR3: CATNAQQTNYGYTF
J: TRBJ2-7; length: 14; V: TRBV2; D: .; CDR3: CASRLAQSSYEQYF
J: TRBJ2-5; length: 11; V: TRBV30; D: .; CDR3: CAWTGAETQYF
J: TRBJ1-2; length: 16; V: TRBV7-9; D: TRBD1; CDR3: CASSSPNLGQAHGYTF
J: TRBJ2-2; length: 19; V: TRBV30; D: TRBD1; CDR3: CASTKTRTGETSRTGELFF
J: TRBJ1-5; length: 15; V: TRBV19; D: .; CDR3: CASSIEYRFNQPQHF
J: TRBJ2-1; length: 15; V: TRBV27; D: TRBD2; CDR3: CASSNSGTSYNEQFF
J: TRBJ1-1; length: 13; V: TRBV6-5; D: TRBD1; CDR3: CASTRDRVTEAFF
J: TRBJ1-2; length: 11; V: TRBV19; D: .; CDR3: CASSQGYGYTF
J: TRBJ2-7; length: 15; V: TRBV6-6; D: TRBD2; CDR3: CASSYGLAGVYEQYF
J: TRBJ2-3; length: 11; V: TRBV20-1; D: .; CDR3: CSAPVPDTQYF
J: TRBJ2-6; length: 18; V: TRBV30; D: TRBD1; CDR3: CAWRGDRGDLSGANVLTF
J: TRBJ2-7; length: 15; V: TRBV5-4; D: .; CDR3: CASSSTGVSSYEQYF
J: TRBJ1-1; length: 14; V: TRBV28; D: .; CDR3: CASSFRGVGTEAFF
J: TRBJ2-2; length: 15; V: TRBV6-6; D: .; CDR3: CASTLEPSDTGELFF
J: TRBJ2-1; length: 16; V: TRBV7-8; D: TRBD2; CDR3: CASSSQTSGVDYEQFF
J: TRBJ2-1; length: 15; V: TRBV19; D: .; CDR3: CASRSGGPSYNEQFF
J: TRBJ1-4; length: 16; V: TRBV6-5; D: TRBD1; CDR3: CASSFQGAPTNEKLFF
J: TRBJ2-3; length: 18; V: TRBV28; D: TRBD2; CDR3: CASSSFGGLAGVGDTQYF
J: TRBJ1-3; length: 19; V: TRBV28; D: TRBD1; CDR3: CASSFRRGTGTVSGNTIYF
J: TRBJ2-6; length: 14; V: TRBV2; D: .; CDR3: CASSTGAGANVLTF
J: TRBJ1-5; length: 14; V: TRBV7-9; D: TRBD1; CDR3: CASSPTGNSQPQHF
J: TRBJ1-2; length: 13; V: TRBV30; D: .; CDR3: CAWMDWGLGGYTF
J: TRBJ2-2; length: 14; V: TRBV7-9; D: .; CDR3: CASSLSGYTGELFF
J: TRBJ2-7; length: 17; V: TRBV5-1; D: .; CDR3: CASSLASPTPVSYEQYF
J: TRBJ2-5; length: 16; V: TRBV9; D: TRBD1; CDR3: CASSVGTGGYSETQYF
J: TRBJ2-1; length: 12; V: TRBV28; D: .; CDR3: CASSTPMIEQFF
J: TRBJ1-1; length: 17; V: TRBV5-1; D: .; CDR3: CASSLSSGGKLGTEAFF
J: TRBJ1-2; length: 12; V: TRBV19; D: .; CDR3: CASLQGPGGYTF